This T cell receptor beta chain was sequenced during a study of T cells after yellow fever vaccination. General study points: Abundant contaminating clonotypes from the bulk population could appear in FACS-sorted repertoires. Boosting was followed by the reappearance of most primary-vaccination clones (about 96% CD4, under 90% CD8).

The sample holds a few counts of this clonotype. As yet, its antigen is unknown. The CDR3 length is 19 residues. V was clipped by 0 bases and J by 5 bases, with 23 bases between them. Germline V gene lookup returns CDR1 LGHDT and CDR2 YNNKEL (reference sequence). Universal primer sites and UMIs were introduced during 5'RACE template-switching synthesis of TCR cDNA. TCRdb called the 5' RACE reads again in MiXCR, with one record for every CDR3 protein. This sample has roughly 500,000 distinct CDR3 sequences, with less than 20% found just once. The chain combines TRBV3-1 with TRBJ2-1; D is possibly TRBD1 (6 bases). The receptor's source is a man aged 25-45 years who received the YFV17D yellow fever vaccine. The sample was PBMCs, taken 15 days after the yellow fever booster vaccination. CDR3 sequence (DNA): TGTGCCAGCAGCCAAGAAAGCCCAGGGGTAGCAACCCAAAACAATGAGCAGTTCTTC. The encoded protein is CASSQESPGVATQNNEQFF.